These 26 T cell receptor beta chains originate from one sample sequenced in a study of OX40 agonist ivuxolimab in advanced cancers. Method: immunoSEQ multiplex PCR; TCRdb's copy keeps in-frame clones and lacks some. Here the sample spans about 90,000 clones, 85% to 90% being singletons. The sequences come from CD4+ or CD8+ T cells sorted from blood, collected in a trial of the OX40 agonist ivuxolimab. Receptors originate from an adult with an advanced solid tumor such as melanoma, head and neck, liver or kidney cancer.

The J gene is TRBJ1-4, the V gene TRBV6-1; the D is unclear. This CDR3 spans 14 amino acids. Germline V gene sequence: CDR1 MNHNS, CDR2 SASEGT. V shed 8 bases and J shed 8 bases, with 18 bases lying between them. In DNA form, the CDR3 reads TGTGCCAGCTTCACCCGGGGTTCCCAAGAAAAACTGTTTTTT. It is translated as CASFTRGSQEKLFF.

The chain employs TRBV4-1 and TRBJ2-3; 11 bases are shared with TRBD1. CDR1 is MGHRA and CDR2 is YSYEKL in the germline V gene. Losses at the gene ends were 0 bases for V and 2 bases for J; bases not matched to a gene: 7. CDR3 length: 18 residues. The CDR3 region is CASSQDGTGGGFTDTQYF. In DNA, the CDR3 is TGCGCCAGCAGCCAAGACGGGACAGGGGGGGGCTTCACAGATACGCAGTATTTT.

A few counts support this clone. This rearrangement joins TRBV18 to TRBJ2-7; D might be TRBD1 (5 bases). The germline V gene encodes CDR1 KGHSH and CDR2 LQKENI. V lost 3 bases and J lost 9, with 9 bases in between. The CDR3 loop spans 11 amino acids. The CDR3 DNA reads as TGTGCCAGCTCACCTGGTCAGGGGCAGTACTTC. Translation: CASSPGQGQYF.

This sequence joins TRBV18 and TRBJ2-7; D is perhaps TRBD1 (5 bases). From germline, CDR1 is KGHSH and CDR2 LQKENI. CDR3 length equals 14 residues. V was shortened by 0 bases and J by 2 bases, with 8 bases between the two germline ends. In nucleotides, the CDR3 is TGTGCCAGCTCACCACCGGACATGACCTACGAGCAGTACTTC. Its translation: CASSPPDMTYEQYF.

The rearrangement links TRBV15 to TRBJ2-2, with 7 bases lining up with TRBD1. The CDR3 loop spans 14 amino acids. The germline CDR1 and CDR2 sequences are LNHNV and YYDKDF (reference sequence). Trimming took 1 base from V and 7 from J; bases not matched to a gene: 3. For the CDR3, the DNA is TGTGCCACCAGCAGAGCCGACAGGGTCGGGGAGCTGTTTTTT. Amino acid sequence: CATSRADRVGELFF.

This chain links TRBV13 with TRBJ1-4, with unresolved D. Germline CDR1 and CDR2: PRHDT and FYEKMQ (reference sequence). The CDR3 is 12 residues long. V dropped 1 base and J dropped 7 bases, with 4 bases sitting between them. The CDR3 sequence is CASSLEGEKLFF. The CDR3 bases are TGTGCCAGCAGCTTAGAAGGTGAAAAACTGTTTTTT. The full variable domain, in which reference TRBV13 and TRBJ1-4 provide the parts outside the CDR3, is AAGVIQSPRHLIKEKRETATLKCYPIPRHDTVYWYQQGPGQDPQFLISFYEKMQSDKGSIPDRFSAQQFSDYHSELNMSSLELGDSALYFCASSLEGEKLFFGSGTQLSVL.

V gene TRBV18 combines with J gene TRBJ2-7; the D is unclear. CDR3 length equals 13 residues. V shed 2 bases and J shed 4 bases, with 9 bases lying between them. CDR1 is KGHSH and CDR2 is LQKENI in the germline V gene. The CDR3: CASSPGRDYEQYF. The DNA of the CDR3 is TGTGCCAGCTCACCAGGTAGGGATTACGAGCAGTACTTC.

This sequence joins TRBV9 and TRBJ2-3; D possibly corresponds to TRBD2 (6 bases). The germline V and J ends were trimmed by 4 bases and 4 bases, with 16 bases remaining between them. The CDR3 covers 15 residues. CDR1 SGDLS and CDR2 YYNGEE come from the germline V gene. The CDR3: CASSRSSSGADTQYF. In DNA form, the CDR3 reads TGTGCCAGCAGCAGAAGTAGTAGCGGCGCAGATACGCAGTATTTT.

The chain recombines TRBV6-6 with TRBJ2-7; the D is unclear. The CDR3 is made up of 13 amino acids. Per the germline V gene, CDR1 is MNHNY and CDR2 is SVGAGI (reference sequence). Trimming removed 0 bases from V and 2 bases from J, with 5 bases in between. The CDR3 DNA is TGTGCCAGCAGTTACTCACCAACCTACGAGCAGTACTTC. It encodes CASSYSPTYEQYF.

This CDR3 is CASSFAGEAGELFF. CDR3 DNA: TGTGCCAGCAGCTTTGCAGGGGAGGCCGGGGAGCTGTTTTTT. The chain uses TRBV7-3 and TRBJ2-2; the D gene could be TRBD1 or TRBD2 (6 bases each). Trimming cost V 3 bases and J 6 bases, with 11 bases left between them. This CDR3 contains 14 residues. Germline V gives CDR1 SGHTA, CDR2 FQGTGA. Full variable domain (remainder filled in from reference TRBV7-3 and TRBJ2-2): GAGVSQTPSNKVTEKGKYVELRCDPISGHTALYWYRQSLGQGPEFLIYFQGTGAADDSGLPNDRFFAVRPEGSVSTLKIQRTERGDSAVYLCASSFAGEAGELFFGEGSRLTVL.

The chain carries TRBV30 and TRBJ1-2, with a tentative D call TRBD1 (6 bases). The CDR3 consists of 12 residues. Germline V gene sequence: CDR1 GTSNPN, CDR2 SVGIG (reference sequence). Trimming took off 8 bases at V and 8 bases at J, with 18 bases between the two ends. This CDR3 is CARHRDRGGYTF. The CDR3 DNA follows: TGTGCCCGACACAGGGACCGGGGCGGCTACACCTTC.

The rearrangement uses TRBV4-1 and TRBJ2-1; no reliable D call. Trimming cost V 4 bases and J 5 bases, with 21 bases left between them. This CDR3 is 17 amino acids long. Germline V gene data show CDR1 as MGHRA and CDR2 as YSYEKL. CDR3 amino acids: CASSLLIWSLNNNEQFF. CDR3 coding DNA: TGCGCCAGCAGCCTCTTAATATGGTCCTTGAATAACAATGAGCAGTTCTTC.

This chain uses TRBV7-3 with TRBJ1-1; 9 bases line up with TRBD1. The V and J ends lost 2 bases and 4 bases, in that order; junction bases with no gene match: 5. The germline V gene encodes CDR1 SGHTA and CDR2 FQGTGA. The CDR3 spans 15 residues. The CDR3 DNA reads as TGTGCCAGCAGCTTATCCGGGACAGGGCTCACTGAAGCTTTCTTT. Residues: CASSLSGTGLTEAFF.

The table lists this clone with a count of one. V and J are TRBV13 and TRBJ2-7; 10 positions match TRBD1. The V gene end was trimmed by 5 bases and the J gene end by 3 bases; junction bases not matched to a gene: 4. Germline-derived CDR1 and CDR2 are PRHDT and FYEKMQ (reference sequence). CDR3 length equals 14 residues. The CDR3 loop is CASSGDRGYYEQYF. The DNA of the CDR3 is TGTGCCAGCAGCGGGGACAGGGGATACTACGAGCAGTACTTC.

The chain carries TRBV7-9 and TRBJ2-1; the D is unclear. The CDR3 consists of 12 residues. The V end was cut by 1 base, the J end by 6 bases, with 4 bases between. Germline CDR1 SEHNR, CDR2 FQNEAQ (reference sequence). The CDR3 reads CASSLEGNEQFF. The DNA for the CDR3 is TGTGCCAGCAGCTTAGAGGGCAATGAGCAGTTCTTC.

V usage is TRBV30 and J usage is TRBJ1-3, with D unclear. The CDR3 totals 15 residues. The V end lost 4 bases, the J end lost 2 bases, and 15 bases lay between the germline ends. Germline values: CDR1 GTSNPN, CDR2 SVGIG (reference sequence). Here the CDR3 reads CAWTNKPTAGNTIYF. CDR3 nucleotides: TGTGCCTGGACAAATAAGCCTACGGCTGGAAACACCATATATTTT.

V is TRBV27 and J is TRBJ2-3; possible D gene TRBD1, 7 bases. V lost 4 bases, J lost 5 bases, and 13 bases lay in between. Per the germline V gene, CDR1 is MNHEY and CDR2 is SMNVEV (reference sequence). The CDR3 has 14 amino acids. CDR3 in amino acids: CASSYRQGLDTQYF. In DNA form, the CDR3 reads TGTGCCAGCAGTTACCGACAGGGACTAGATACGCAGTATTTT.

This chain joins TRBV7-2 and TRBJ1-1; D unclear. There are 13 residues in the CDR3. Looked up from germline, CDR1 is SGHTA and CDR2 is FQGNSA. V lost 0 bases and J 4 bases, leaving 6 bases between the germline ends. CDR3 in DNA: TGTGCCAGCAGCTTAGCGAGCAGCACTGAAGCTTTCTTT. It is translated as CASSLASSTEAFF.

The CDR3: CASRTRDIAYEQYF. The CDR3 DNA sequence: TGTGCCAGCAGGACCCGGGACATTGCCTACGAGCAGTACTTC. The chain links TRBV2 to TRBJ2-7; D may be TRBD1 (6 bases). This CDR3 has 14 amino acids. From germline, CDR1 is SNHLY and CDR2 FYNNEI. The V end was cut by 6 bases, the J end by 2 bases, with 14 bases between. Full variable domain (missing parts from reference TRBV2 and TRBJ2-7): EPEVTQTPSHQVTQMGQEVILRCVPISNHLYFYWYRQILGQKVEFLVSFYNNEISEKSEIFDDQFSVERPDGSNFTLKIRSTKLEDSAMYFCASRTRDIAYEQYFGPGTRLTVT.

V gene TRBV18 combines with J gene TRBJ1-2; no clear D. CDR1 and CDR2 from the germline V gene are KGHSH and LQKENI. V was clipped by 0 bases and J by 0 bases, with 14 bases between them. The CDR3 length is 17 residues. The CDR3 here is CASSPPGVRRANYGYTF. CDR3 sequence (DNA): TGTGCCAGCTCACCACCTGGCGTCAGGCGAGCTAACTATGGCTACACCTTC. Combining the CDR3 with reference TRBV18 and TRBJ1-2 gives the whole variable domain NAGVMQNPRHLVRRRGQEARLRCSPMKGHSHVYWYRQLPEEGLKFMVYLQKENIIDESGMPKERFSAEFPKEGPSILRIQQVVRGDSAAYFCASSPPGVRRANYGYTFGSGTRLTVV.

This clone was seen once. The rearrangement joins TRBV4-2 to TRBJ2-1, with 10 bases lining up with TRBD2. CDR1 and CDR2 from the germline V gene are LGHNA and YNFKEQ. The CDR3 runs 13 residues. Trimming took 4 bases from V and 9 from J; bases not matched to a gene: 3. The CDR3 DNA reads as TGTGCCAGCAGCCGTAGCGGGGGGAGTGAGCAGTTCTTC. Amino acids: CASSRSGGSEQFF.

The chain links TRBV23-1 to TRBJ2-6; D not resolved. TRBV23-1 is an ORF; its function is uncertain. V was trimmed by 9 bases and J by 2 bases, leaving 20 bases between them. The CDR3 contains 17 residues. This CDR3 reads CARKLGARFPGANVLTF. In DNA, the CDR3 is TGCGCCAGGAAATTAGGAGCCAGATTCCCTGGGGCCAACGTCCTGACTTTC.

The CDR3 DNA reads TGTGCCAGCAGTTACCCGGGCAGGGGAAGGCACGAGCAGTACTTC. Translated, it gives CASSYPGRGRHEQYF. V gene TRBV6-5 combines with J gene TRBJ2-7; possible D gene TRBD1, 6 bases. This CDR3 is built from 15 residues. V was pared by 2 bases and J by 5 bases, with 16 bases between. The V gene's germline CDR1 is MNHEY and CDR2 SVGAGI.

The V and J genes are TRBV7-3 and TRBJ2-5; 9 bases match TRBD2. The CDR3 runs to 14 residues. V lost 5 bases, J lost 4 bases, and 5 bases stayed unmatched. CDR1 is SGHTA and CDR2 is FQGTGA in the germline V gene. CDR3 nucleotide sequence: TGTGCCAGCAGCCTAGCGGGATTAGGAGAGACCCAGTACTTC. Translated, it gives CASSLAGLGETQYF.

J is TRBJ2-7 and V is TRBV13; D remains ambiguous. Trimming left V 10 bases short and J 9 bases short, with 25 bases between. Germline CDR1 PRHDT, CDR2 FYEKMQ (reference sequence). There are 14 residues in the CDR3. The CDR3 sequence is CATGVSPPWNGQYF. In DNA, the CDR3 is TGTGCCACCGGAGTCAGTCCTCCTTGGAACGGGCAGTACTTC.

The V and J genes are TRBV5-1 and TRBJ1-4; D ambiguous. The CDR3 has 11 residues. The germline gives CDR1 SGHRS, CDR2 YFSETQ. Trimming removed 5 bases at V and 5 bases at J, with 4 bases between. CDR3 bases: TGCGCCAGCAGGGACAATGAAAAACTGTTTTTT. It yields the protein CASRDNEKLFF.